This TCR beta chain was identified in a study of T cell clonotyping in hematopoietic cell transplantation. The CDR3 totals 15 residues. The trim removed 1 base at V and 1 base at J, leaving 3 bases unmatched. From germline, CDR1 is MGHRA and CDR2 YSYEKL. Study-wide results and limits: Graft donor and pretransplant recipient Inverse Simpson Index values predicted broader posttransplant TCR diversity. After transplant, recipient diversity fell while pathologically expanded clonotypes grew through day 180. Few recipient clonotypes overlapped donors; over 95% were de novo at given depth.

This clone is judged medium-sized. Its specificity is not known. At the DNA level, this CDR3 is encoded by other sequences in the same sample as well. Method: immunoSEQ multiplex PCR; TCRdb's copy keeps in-frame clones and lacks some. The sample records 5,000 or so clones, around 82% being singletons. The sequencing used peripheral blood mononuclear cells, collected 30 days after allogeneic stem cell transplant. This clonotype was sampled from a male patient aged 60 to 75 who had an allogeneic stem cell transplant from an unrelated donor, so the T cells may come from the graft donor. Some clones in this sample may be carry-over from other donors' samples. The V and J genes are TRBV4-1 and TRBJ1-1; 7 positions agree with TRBD1. This chain's CDR3 is CASSQGDRANTEAFF. In DNA form, the CDR3 reads TGCGCCAGCAGCCAAGGGGACAGAGCGAACACTGAAGCTTTCTTT.